These T cell receptor beta chains were read from a single sample in a study of shared clonotypes between healthy human individuals. Assay: immunoSEQ multiplex PCR; the TCRdb copy retains only in-frame clones and omits some. The profile shows about 2 million clones, 85% to 95% of them singletons. Sequencing was performed on naive CD4+ T cells sorted from blood. The receptors here all came from a man aged 18 to 30 in good health. The CDR3 runs from the conserved cysteine through the conserved F or W. A D gene is named only where the DNA matches it firmly. Rows may omit the clone size; those that give it use once, few, many or a size class.

- - TRBJ2-3 TRBV5-1 TGCGCCAGCAGCCTACTGACAGCTACAGATACGCAGTATTTT CASSLLTATDTQYF
- - TRBJ2-5 TRBV18 TGTGCCAGCTCACCAGGCGGGGAGACCCAGTACTTC CASSPGGETQYF
- - TRBJ2-2 TRBV2 TGTGCCAGCAGTGAGGGGGGAGTGGGGACCGGGGAGCTGTTTTTT CASSEGGVGTGELFF
- - TRBJ2-3 TRBV11-3 TGTGCCAGCAGCTTACGGCGGGGTCTAATAGATACGCAGTATTTT CASSLRRGLIDTQYF
- TRBD1 TRBJ2-7 TRBV6-6 TGTGCCAGCAGTTACCCCGACAGGGTTCCATCCTTC CASSYPDRVPSF
- - TRBJ2-2 TRBV6-1 TGTGCCAGCAGGACCGGGGGCACCGGGGAGCTGTTTTTT CASRTGGTGELFF
- TRBD1 TRBJ1-2 TRBV28 TGTGCCAGCAGTTTAGGGACAGGGGGCCTGGGCTACACCTTC CASSLGTGGLGYTF
once - TRBJ2-5 TRBV5-1 TGCGCCAGCAGCTTAAGTGGGGCGGGGTCGGAGACCCAGTACTTC CASSLSGAGSETQYF
- - TRBJ1-5 TRBV27 TGTGCCAGCAGTTTATCCCCAGCTCATGGGCAGCCCCAGCATTTT CASSLSPAHGQPQHF
- - TRBJ2-5 TRBV5-1 TGCGCCAGCAGCTTGAATGAGGCGTTGGAGACCCAGTACTTC CASSLNEALETQYF
- TRBD1 TRBJ2-7 TRBV9 TGTGCCAGCAGCGTAGCGACAGGGGCCACCTCCTACGAGCAGTACTTC CASSVATGATSYEQYF
- - TRBJ1-1 TRBV18 TGTGCCAGCTCACCAGATAGTATGAACACTGAAGCTTTCTTT CASSPDSMNTEAFF
- TRBD1 TRBJ2-1 TRBV18 TGTGCCAGCTCACCAACAGGGGGCGGAAGCTCCTACAATGAGCAGTTCTTC CASSPTGGGSSYNEQFF
- - TRBJ2-5 TRBV29-1 TGCAGCGTTGATTTCAGGACGGCAAGTCAAGAGACCCAGTACTTC CSVDFRTASQETQYF
- - TRBJ2-2 TRBV28 TGTGCCAGCAGTGTAACCGGGACAAGCCGCACCGGGGAGCTGTTTTTT CASSVTGTSRTGELFF
- - TRBJ2-7 TRBV29-1 TGCAGCGTTGTAGCTGGCGAGCAGTACTTC CSVVAGEQYF
once - TRBJ2-3 TRBV10-3 TGTGCCATCAGTACTTCCACAGATACGCAGTATTTT CAISTSTDTQYF
- - TRBJ2-7 TRBV11-3 TGTGCCAGCAGCAGGACGGGCCCGGCCGGTTCCTACGAGCAGTACTTC CASSRTGPAGSYEQYF
- - TRBJ2-7 TRBV19 TGTGCCAGTAGTATTGGACGGGTTTACGAGCAGTACTTC CASSIGRVYEQYF
- - TRBJ2-2 TRBV5-1 TGCGCCAGCAGCTTGGAGGTCGGGGAGCTGTTTTTT CASSLEVGELFF
- - TRBJ2-7 TRBV18 TGTGCCAGCTCACCACCGGTCCGAGGGGACGAGCAGTACTTC CASSPPVRGDEQYF
- - TRBJ1-2 TRBV13 TGTGCCAGCAGCTTAGGACAGCGCTATGGCTACACCTTC CASSLGQRYGYTF
many - TRBJ1-1 TRBV29-1 TGCAGCGTAGGTCAGAGGAACACTGAAGCTTTCTTT CSVGQRNTEAFF
- - TRBJ2-7 TRBV10-1 TGCGCCAGCTCTCCCCAGGGCTCCTACGAGCAGTACTTC CASSPQGSYEQYF
- - TRBJ2-7 TRBV29-1 TGCAGCGTTAGGGGAATAGGCGCGGCCTACGAGCAGTACTTC CSVRGIGAAYEQYF
- - TRBJ1-3 TRBV14 TGTGCCAGCAGCCACCCCGTGAGGGCGAGCTCTGGAAACACCATATATTTT CASSHPVRASSGNTIYF
once - TRBJ2-3 TRBV10-2 TGCGCCAGCAGTGAGATGGGGGGAACGCAGTATTTT CASSEMGGTQYF
- TRBD2 TRBJ2-7 TRBV7-9 TGTGCCAGCAGCTCCTTTCTAGCGGGAGACGGGAAAGCCTACGAGCAGTACTTC CASSSFLAGDGKAYEQYF
- - TRBJ2-1 TRBV5-6 TGTGCCAGCAGCTTTCATGGACTAGAGCAGTTCTTC CASSFHGLEQFF
- TRBD2 TRBJ2-5 TRBV19 TGTGCCAGTAGTACGGGGACTAGCGGGGGGCTGAAGACCCAGTACTTC CASSTGTSGGLKTQYF
- TRBD2 TRBJ2-7 TRBV5-1 TGCGCCAGCAGCTTGTGGACTAGCGACTCCTACGAGCAGTACTTC CASSLWTSDSYEQYF
- - TRBJ1-5 TRBV4-1 TGCGCCAGCAGCCAAGATCAGTTTAGCAATCAGCCCCAGCATTTT CASSQDQFSNQPQHF
- - TRBJ2-2 TRBV7-2 TGTGCCAGCAGCTTCGACCACACCGGGGAGCTGTTTTTT CASSFDHTGELFF
few TRBD2 TRBJ2-3 TRBV30 TGTGCTGGGGCGGGAGGGTACACAGGTACGCAGTATTTT CAGAGGYTGTQYF
- TRBD1 TRBJ2-7 TRBV7-2 TGTGCCAGCAGCTTAGTCCAGGGGGACTACGAGCAGTACTTC CASSLVQGDYEQYF
- - TRBJ2-5 TRBV4-1 TGCGCCAGCAGCCAAGAGGGTACTCCGCGCCAGTACTTC CASSQEGTPRQYF
once - TRBJ2-3 TRBV7-6 TGTGCCAGCAACCCAACGGGGAACACAGATACGCAGTATTTT CASNPTGNTDTQYF
- - TRBJ2-2 TRBV5-1 TGCGCCAGCAGCTCCCTACGTGCTGGCCCCGGGGAGCTGTTTTTT CASSSLRAGPGELFF
- - TRBJ2-5 TRBV18 TGTGCCAGCTCACCACCGGGCGGCGGTCAATATACCCAGTACTTC CASSPPGGGQYTQYF
- - TRBJ2-4 TRBV5-1 TGCGCCAGCAGCTTGGGGTTGACAGACCTAGCCAAAAACATTCAGTACTTC CASSLGLTDLAKNIQYF
- - TRBJ2-7 TRBV4-3 TGCGCCAGCAGTCGGGGAACAGGGAACGAGCAGTACTTC CASSRGTGNEQYF
- - TRBJ2-1 TRBV5-5 TGTGCCAGCAGCTTGGTTGGGATTGTAAGCAATGAGCAGTTCTTC CASSLVGIVSNEQFF
- TRBD1 TRBJ1-1 TRBV7-9 TGTGCCAGCAGCTCAGGGGGGACACTGAACACTGAAGCTTTCTTT CASSSGGTLNTEAFF
- - TRBJ2-7 TRBV4-1 TGCGCCAGCAGCCAAGGGGTGTTGGGGTACGAGCAGTACTTC CASSQGVLGYEQYF
- - TRBJ1-3 TRBV28 TGTGCCAGCAGTTTATCAACATTCACTGGAAACACCATATATTTT CASSLSTFTGNTIYF
many - TRBJ2-3 TRBV9 TGTGCCAGCAGCCGGCTACGGGATACGCAGTATTTT CASSRLRDTQYF
- - TRBJ2-5 TRBV27 TGTGCCAGCAGTTTGGGGACACGCGGGTTTCCCCAGTACTTC CASSLGTRGFPQYF
- - TRBJ1-4 TRBV4-1 TGCGCCAGCAGCCAAGGCCCCAGGGATTCGGGAAAACTGTTTTTT CASSQGPRDSGKLFF
- - TRBJ1-4 TRBV28 TGTGCCAGCAGTTCCGCTTTGGAGGCAACTAATGAAAAACTGTTTTTT CASSSALEATNEKLFF
- - TRBJ1-5 TRBV19 TGTGCCAGTAGTGCCGGCAGGACCCAGCATTTT CASSAGRTQHF
- - TRBJ1-5 TRBV10-3 TGTGCCATCAGTGAGGGGGCAGGGAAAGGAAGCAATCAGCCCCAGCATTTT CAISEGAGKGSNQPQHF
- - TRBJ2-7 TRBV18 TGTGCCAGCTCACCGGGAATGGGCTACGAGCAGTACTTC CASSPGMGYEQYF
- TRBD2 TRBJ2-1 TRBV4-3 TGCGCCAGCAGCCCGAGGGCTAGCGGGGCTCTGAGCTCCTACAATGAGCAGTTCTTC CASSPRASGALSSYNEQFF
- TRBD1 TRBJ1-1 TRBV7-8 TGTGCCAGCAGCTTTCCACGGGACAGGGGGCCTGAAGCTTTCTTT CASSFPRDRGPEAFF
- TRBD1 TRBJ2-7 TRBV10-1 TGCGCCAGCAGTCGGGACAGGTCCTCCGGGGAGCAGTACTTC CASSRDRSSGEQYF
- - TRBJ1-5 TRBV28 TGTGCCAGCAGTTTAGAGGGGAGGGATCAGCCCCAGCATTTT CASSLEGRDQPQHF
- TRBD2 TRBJ2-7 TRBV11-3 TGTGCCAGCAGCTTCGGACTAGCGGGCGAGCAGTACTTC CASSFGLAGEQYF
- - TRBJ1-2 TRBV6-1 TGTGCCAGCACGAGCCAGTCCGGTGGCTACACCTTC CASTSQSGGYTF
- - TRBJ2-1 TRBV18 TGTGCCAGCTCACCATCCGCCGGCGCGGCCTATGAGCAGTTCTTC CASSPSAGAAYEQFF